A selection of T cell receptor beta chains follows, all from one sample in a study of blood T cell repertoires in COVID-19. TCRdb's table, derived via immunoSEQ multiplex PCR, lists solely in-frame clones and lacks some. Of more than 25,000 clones listed, around 89% are singletons. The sequencing input was peripheral blood. The receptors shown here come from a man between 60 and 70 years old with acute or convalescent COVID-19. Each CDR3 is given with its conserved first and last residue. D genes are given only for firm matches. Clone size is stated in some rows and not others, as once, few, many or a class when expanded.

>.|TRBV28|.|TRBJ2-1
TGTGCCAGCAGTCCCCGGGGAGGAGAGCAGTTCTTC
CASSPRGGEQFF
>TRBD1|TRBV19|.|TRBJ1-5
TGTGCCAGTAGTATAGGGGTGACAGGGTTTAGCAATCAGCCCCAGCATTTT
CASSIGVTGFSNQPQHF
>TRBD2|TRBV6-5|.|TRBJ2-3
TGTGCCAGCAGTTTGAGGCCTAGCGGGGACACGCAGTATTTT
CASSLRPSGDTQYF
>TRBD2|TRBV27|.|TRBJ2-1
TGTGCCAGCAGGGAAATTAGCGGGAGCTCCTACAATGAGCAGTTCTTC
CASREISGSSYNEQFF
>TRBD2|TRBV7-9|.|TRBJ2-5
TGTGCCAGCAGCTTGCGGGGGGCCCCCTTACAAGAGACCCAGTACTTC
CASSLRGAPLQETQYF
>.|TRBV4-1|once|TRBJ1-1
TGCGCCAGCAGCCAAGCCACAGGGCCGAACACTGAAGCTTTCTTT
CASSQATGPNTEAFF
>TRBD1|TRBV27|.|TRBJ2-7
TGTGCCAGCAGTCTGGGACAGAACTCCTACGAGCAGTACTTC
CASSLGQNSYEQYF
>TRBD2|TRBV5-1|once|TRBJ2-1
TGCGCCAGCACCTCCCGACTAGCGGGCTCCTACAATGAGCAGTTCTTC
CASTSRLAGSYNEQFF
>TRBD1|TRBV12-3/TRBV12-4|.|TRBJ2-2
TGTGCCAGCAGTTGGGACAGCGGGGAGCTGTTTTTT
CASSWDSGELFF
>.|TRBV5-1|.|TRBJ2-2
TGCGCCAGCAGATTGGAACTGACAGGACTCACCGGGGAGCTGTTTTTT
CASRLELTGLTGELFF
>TRBD1|TRBV19|.|TRBJ1-2
TGTGCCAGTAGACTAAACGACAGGGGAGGATCGAACTATGGCTACACCTTC
CASRLNDRGGSNYGYTF
>TRBD1|TRBV28|.|TRBJ2-5
TGTGCCAGCAGCCTAGGGACAGGGGGCGTCCAGATAGGGGAGACCCAGTACTTC
CASSLGTGGVQIGETQYF
>TRBD1|TRBV18|once|TRBJ2-7
TGTGCCAGCTCACCGGGACAGGGGTCCCACGAGCAGTACTTC
CASSPGQGSHEQYF
>.|TRBV6-4|.|TRBJ1-6
TGTGCCAGCAGTGAGAATGGCAGGCAATCACCCCTCCACTTT
CASSENGRQSPLHF
>TRBD1|TRBV7-2|.|TRBJ1-2
TGTGCCATCCGACAGGGTGGGCATGGCTACACCTTC
CAIRQGGHGYTF
>TRBD1|TRBV7-2|.|TRBJ1-5
TGTGCCAGCAGCTCCCGACCGGGACAGGGATCCTATAGCAATCAGCCCCAGCATTTT
CASSSRPGQGSYSNQPQHF
>TRBD2|TRBV7-3|.|TRBJ2-2
TGTGCCAGCAGCTCCCTGGCGGGAGTTGGGCCCGGGGAGCTGTTTTTT
CASSSLAGVGPGELFF
>.|TRBV6-6|.|TRBJ2-1
TGTGCCAGCAGTTACGTGGCAATCAATGAGCAGTTCTTC
CASSYVAINEQFF
>TRBD1|TRBV18|.|TRBJ1-1
TGTGCCAGTTTCCGACAGGGCTATATGAACACTGAAGCTTTCTTT
CASFRQGYMNTEAFF
>.|TRBV30|.|TRBJ1-1
TGTGCCTGGAGGACAGGCCCAAACACTGAAGCTTTCTTT
CAWRTGPNTEAFF
>.|TRBV2|.|TRBJ2-3
TGTGCCAGCAGTGAAGCACCTCATGGCAGTGGGGGGGCAACAGATACGCAGTATTTT
CASSEAPHGSGGATDTQYF
>.|TRBV10-3|.|TRBJ2-7
TGTGCCATCAGTAGTACAGACGAGCAGTACTTC
CAISSTDEQYF
>.|TRBV5-1|once|TRBJ2-5
TGCGCCAGCAGCGGACAGAACCAAGAGACCCAGTACTTC
CASSGQNQETQYF
>TRBD1|TRBV11-2|.|TRBJ2-7
TGTGCCAGCAGCCCGCAGACGGGACAGCTTTACGAGCAGTACTTC
CASSPQTGQLYEQYF
>.|TRBV27|.|TRBJ1-1
TGTGCCAGCAGTTCCCGACAGCCTAGGAACACTGAAGCTTTCTTT
CASSSRQPRNTEAFF
>TRBD1|TRBV6-5|.|TRBJ1-2
TGTGCCAGCAGTTACCAACAGGGGGCGGGGTATGGCTACACCTTC
CASSYQQGAGYGYTF
>.|TRBV7-9|.|TRBJ1-1
TGTGCCAGCAGCTTCTTTGCTCAGGGGCCGACTGAAGCTTTCTTT
CASSFFAQGPTEAFF
>TRBD1|TRBV6-4|.|TRBJ1-2
TGTGCCAGCAGGAATACAGGGGGCGATGGCTACACCTTC
CASRNTGGDGYTF
>TRBD1|TRBV5-1|.|TRBJ2-1
TGCGCCAGCAGCTTGGGGGGACAGTCCTACAATGAGCAGTTCTTC
CASSLGGQSYNEQFF
>.|TRBV10-1|.|TRBJ2-7
TGCGCCAGCAGTGAAACAGGAGAATCCTACGAGCAGTACTTC
CASSETGESYEQYF
>TRBD2|TRBV11-1|.|TRBJ2-3
TGTGCCAGCAGCTTCTCTAGCGGGGGTCCAGGGACGCAGTATTTT
CASSFSSGGPGTQYF
>.|TRBV6-5|.|TRBJ2-1
TGTGCCAGCAGTACAGGGACGGTCGCCAATGAGCAGTTCTTC
CASSTGTVANEQFF
>TRBD1|TRBV29-1|.|TRBJ2-7
TGCAGCGTTTCCGACAGGGGGGGCAACGAGCAGTACTTC
CSVSDRGGNEQYF
>TRBD2|TRBV28|.|TRBJ2-7
TGTGCCAGCAGTACATCAGCGGGAGTTTACTACGAGCAGTACTTC
CASSTSAGVYYEQYF
>TRBD1|TRBV12-3/TRBV12-4|once|TRBJ1-1
TGTGCCAGCAGGGGGACAGGGGAACTGGCTTTCTTT
CASRGTGELAFF
>TRBD1|TRBV7-7|.|TRBJ2-1
TGTGCCAGCAGCCAGGGACAGATCAATGAGCAGTTCTTC
CASSQGQINEQFF
>TRBD1|TRBV30|.|TRBJ1-5
TGTGCCTGGGCAGGGGGGAGCAATCAGCCCCAGCATTTT
CAWAGGSNQPQHF
>TRBD1|TRBV3-1/TRBV3-2|.|TRBJ1-2
TGTGCCAGCAGCCCCTTTAATTCGGGACAGGGGTCCCCGCACAGTGGCTACACCTTC
CASSPFNSGQGSPHSGYTF
>.|TRBV24-1|.|TRBJ2-3
TGTGCCACCAGTGATTTGCATTCAGATACGCAGTATTTT
CATSDLHSDTQYF
>TRBD2|TRBV30|.|TRBJ2-5
TGTGCCTGGAGCCTTGGACTAGCGGGAGGGGGGGTAGAGACCCAGTACTTC
CAWSLGLAGGGVETQYF
>TRBD1|TRBV15|once|TRBJ1-1
TGTGCCACCAGCAAAGAGACAGGGATGAACACTGAAGCTTTCTTT
CATSKETGMNTEAFF
>TRBD2|TRBV3-1/TRBV3-2|.|TRBJ2-1
TGTGCCAGCGGACGACTAGCGGGTGGCAATGAGCAGTTCTTC
CASGRLAGGNEQFF
>.|TRBV18|.|TRBJ1-1
TGTGCCAGCTCACCACGCGAGGGGGAGAGCACTGAAGCTTTCTTT
CASSPREGESTEAFF
>.|TRBV3-1/TRBV3-2|.|TRBJ2-7
TGTGCCAGCAGCCAAGACAGGGCGGGGTCCTACGAGCAGTACTTC
CASSQDRAGSYEQYF
>TRBD1|TRBV30|few|TRBJ1-2
TGTGCCTGGAGTGTTCTCGGGACAGGGGCGTTTGTGGGCGGCTACACCTTC
CAWSVLGTGAFVGGYTF
>TRBD2|TRBV7-2|.|TRBJ2-1
TGTGCCAGCAGCCTTGGACTAGCGGGAGAGAATGAGCAGTTCTTC
CASSLGLAGENEQFF
>TRBD1|TRBV9|.|TRBJ2-2
TGTGCCAGCAGCGGGACAGGGGATCTAGGCGGGGAGCTGTTTTTT
CASSGTGDLGGELFF
>.|TRBV7-9|.|TRBJ1-2
TGTGCCAGCAGCTTAATGGACAGCTCTAACTATGGCTACACCTTC
CASSLMDSSNYGYTF
>TRBD1|TRBV7-3|.|TRBJ2-7
TGTGCCAGCAGCTCGGACAGGTCCTACGAGCAGTACTTC
CASSSDRSYEQYF
>TRBD2|TRBV7-2|few|TRBJ2-4
TGTGCCAGCAGCGAGGCCCTAGCGGGAGCCAAAAACATTCAGTACTTC
CASSEALAGAKNIQYF
>.|TRBV6-1|.|TRBJ1-1
TGTGCCAGCAGTGATTGGGGAGGAGCTTTCTTT
CASSDWGGAFF
>TRBD2|TRBV6-1|.|TRBJ2-7
TGTGCCAGCAGTGAACGGATATTAGCGGGATTAGGGGACGAGCAGTACTTC
CASSERILAGLGDEQYF
>TRBD1|TRBV19|few|TRBJ2-1
TGTGCCAGTAAGGGACAGAGCTCCTACAATGAGCAGTTCTTC
CASKGQSSYNEQFF
>.|TRBV3-1/TRBV3-2|.|TRBJ1-3
TGTGCCAGCAGCCAACCTTCCGGGCGGGCGCTCTCTGGAAACACCATATATTTT
CASSQPSGRALSGNTIYF
>.|TRBV27|.|TRBJ1-1
TGTGCCAGCAGTTTAAACCGGGGGGCCACTGAAGCTTTCTTT
CASSLNRGATEAFF
>.|TRBV28|once|TRBJ2-1
TGTGCCAGCAGCTCCGGGACTCACTACAATGAGCAGTTCTTC
CASSSGTHYNEQFF
>TRBD1|TRBV7-9|.|TRBJ2-7
TGTGCCAGCAGCTTAGTGGACAGGGTTATCTACGAGCAGTACTTC
CASSLVDRVIYEQYF
>TRBD1|TRBV4-1|.|TRBJ1-1
TGCGCCAGCAGCCAAGGGGACAGGGTTATTGAAGCTTTCTTT
CASSQGDRVIEAFF